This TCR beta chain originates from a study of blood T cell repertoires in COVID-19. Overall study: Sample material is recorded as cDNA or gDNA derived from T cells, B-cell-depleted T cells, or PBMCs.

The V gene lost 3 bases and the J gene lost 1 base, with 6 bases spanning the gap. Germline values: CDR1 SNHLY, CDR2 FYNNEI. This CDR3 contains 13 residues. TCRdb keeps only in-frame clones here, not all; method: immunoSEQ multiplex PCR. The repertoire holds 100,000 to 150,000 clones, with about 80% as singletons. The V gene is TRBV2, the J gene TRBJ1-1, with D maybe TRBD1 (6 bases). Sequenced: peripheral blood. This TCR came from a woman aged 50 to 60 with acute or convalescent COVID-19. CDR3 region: CASSEDRNTEAFF. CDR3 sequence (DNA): TGTGCCAGCAGTGAGGACAGGAACACTGAAGCTTTCTTT.